These 3 T cell receptor beta chains came from one sample sequenced in a study of T cells of healthy individuals. TCRdb re-derived calls from the 5' RACE reads in MiXCR, one entry per CDR3 protein. The sample consists of about 96,000 distinct CDR3 sequences, approximately 16% of them appearing once. Receptor source: a human donor in good health.

This clonotype has just a few counts. The CDR3 is CASISSSGANVLTF. DNA for the CDR3: TGTGCCAGCATTTCGTCCTCTGGGGCCAACGTCCTGACTTTC. V and J are TRBV28 and TRBJ2-6; D gene unclear. Germline CDR1 reads MDHEN; CDR2 reads SYDVKM. The CDR3 has 14 residues. The V end lost 7 bases, the J end lost 0 bases, and 7 bases lay between the germline ends.

The chain uses TRBV5-1 and TRBJ2-7; 7 nucleotides line up with TRBD2. Germline CDR1 and CDR2: SGHRS and YFSETQ. This CDR3 is 13 amino acids long. Trimming removed 3 bases from V and 3 bases from J; junction bases left unmatched: 3. The CDR3: CASSSGTNYEQYF. The CDR3 DNA follows: TGCGCCAGCAGCTCCGGGACTAACTACGAGCAGTACTTC.

This clonotype was counted ten times or more. The rearrangement uses TRBV3-1 and TRBJ2-1; 8 nucleotides align to TRBD2. This CDR3 has 16 residues. V was clipped by 4 bases and J by 3 bases; unmatched bases: 8. The germline CDR1 and CDR2 sequences are LGHDT and YNNKEL (reference sequence). The CDR3 nucleotides read TGTGCCAGCAGCCTAGCGGGACGGCAAATCTACAATGAGCAGTTCTTC. Its translation: CASSLAGRQIYNEQFF.